The next 32 T cell receptor beta chains were all read from a single sample in a study of neurological immune-mediated disorders. TCRdb processed the 5' RACE reads anew with MiXCR; each CDR3 protein has one entry. This sample has about 79,000 distinct CDR3 sequences, with roughly 13% found just once. Source material: PBMCs. These receptors originate from a woman aged 45-60 years in good health.

In DNA, the CDR3 is TGTGCCTCCTCGACAGGGGACTTTGGAAAACTGTTTTTT. Amino acids: CASSTGDFGKLFF. V is TRBV24-1 and J is TRBJ1-4; 8 bases line up with TRBD1. The CDR3 is 13 residues long. Germline values: CDR1 KGHDR, CDR2 SFDVKD. J was trimmed by 10 bases and V by 12 bases; bases with no gene match: 12.

This clonotype occurred once. The gene calls are TRBV11-2 and TRBJ1-3, with 7 nucleotides matching TRBD1. V trimming: 4 bases; J trimming: 13 bases; junction bases outside the gene matches: 13. This CDR3 is 14 amino acids long. Germline V gene sequence: CDR1 SGHAT, CDR2 FQNNGV. The CDR3 region has the DNA TGTGCCAGCAGCTCAGGGACAGCTGGAAGCACAATATATTTT. Its protein product is CASSSGTAGSTIYF.

This clonotype was counted at least ten times. V and J are TRBV5-1 and TRBJ1-2; TRBD1 matches at 9 bases. Trimming removed 4 bases from V and 2 bases from J; junction bases left unmatched: 6. CDR1 is SGHRS and CDR2 is YFSETQ in the germline V gene. CDR3 length equals 15 residues. CDR3 region: CASSITGGLNYGYTF. CDR3 nucleotides: TGCGCCAGCAGCATTACAGGGGGCCTCAACTATGGCTACACCTTC.

This clonotype was detected only a few times. This chain uses TRBV20-1 with TRBJ2-1; 8 nucleotides align to TRBD2. With 4 bases clipped from V and 6 bases from J, the junction kept 5 bases outside the gene matches. CDR3 length equals 13 residues. Germline assignment: CDR1 DFQATT and CDR2 SNEGSKA (reference sequence). DNA for the CDR3: TGCAGTGCTAACGTAGCGGGGCCCAATGAGCAGTTCTTC. The encoded protein is CSANVAGPNEQFF.

This clonotype was recorded at least ten times. The rearrangement uses TRBV5-1 and TRBJ2-1, with TRBD1 identical over 7 bases. This CDR3 region has 15 residues. J was trimmed by 2 bases and V by 2 bases; bases with no gene match: 4. Germline loops: CDR1 SGHRS, CDR2 YFSETQ. The CDR3 reads CASSLQGNAYNEQFF. CDR3 nucleotide sequence: TGCGCCAGCAGCTTACAGGGGAATGCCTACAATGAGCAGTTCTTC.

This clonotype occurred many times. V usage is TRBV28 and J usage is TRBJ1-1; 7 nucleotides match TRBD1. This CDR3 spans 15 amino acids. The germline V gene has CDR1 MDHEN and CDR2 SYDVKM. V was pared by 4 bases and J by 2 bases, with 7 bases of the junction left unmatched. The CDR3 bases are TGTGCCAGCAGTTCAGGGGGTAGCGACAACACTGAAGCTTTCTTT. This translates into CASSSGGSDNTEAFF.

The rearrangement links TRBV5-1 to TRBJ2-2, with a possible D match to TRBD2 (6 bases). Trimming took off 4 bases at V and 10 bases at J, with 17 bases between the two ends. CDR3 size: 14 residues. Germline CDR1 reads SGHRS; CDR2 reads YFSETQ. The CDR3 sequence is CASSTTSRSTELFF. The CDR3 nucleotides read TGCGCCAGCAGCACTACTAGCAGGAGTACGGAGCTGTTTTTT.

In this sample, this clonotype turned up many times. This chain links TRBV12-3 or TRBV12-4 with TRBJ2-5, with a tentative D call TRBD1 (6 bases). This CDR3 has 13 amino acids. Trimming cost V 8 bases and J 2 bases, with 12 bases left between them. DNA for the CDR3: TGTGCCAGCCACCGACAGGCTCAAGAGACCCAGTACTTC. This translates into CASHRQAQETQYF.

This clonotype was recorded many times. The chain uses TRBV7-2 and TRBJ2-7; 8 bases agree with TRBD2. J lost 2 bases, V lost 5 bases, and 8 bases had no gene match. The CDR3 loop spans 15 amino acids. The germline CDR1 and CDR2 sequences are SGHTA and FQGNSA. The DNA for the CDR3 is TGTGCCAGCAGCCGCCGGGGGGGCACCCCCTACGAGCAGTACTTC. This gives the protein CASSRRGGTPYEQYF. Together with reference TRBV7-2 and TRBJ2-7, the CDR3 gives the full variable domain: GAGVSQSPSNKVTEKGKDVELRCDPISGHTALYWYRQSLGQGLEFLIYFQGNSAPDKSGLPSDRFSAERTGGSVSTLTIQRTQQEDSAVYLCASSRRGGTPYEQYFGPGTRLTVT.

This clonotype was found many times. The V gene is TRBV29-1, the J gene TRBJ1-6, with D unclear. V shed 6 bases and J shed 7 bases, with 16 bases lying between them. Germline CDR1 is SQVTM and CDR2 is ANQGSEA. The CDR3 is 14 residues long. CDR3 sequence: CSVPGPNPNSPLHF. The CDR3 DNA is TGCAGCGTACCCGGACCGAACCCAAATTCACCCCTCCACTTT.

This clonotype was recorded at least ten times. The chain combines TRBV5-1 with TRBJ2-3; 10 bases map to TRBD2. CDR1 and CDR2 (germline): SGHRS, YFSETQ. After removal of 6 bases from V and 2 bases from J, the junction contained 6 bases not matched to a gene. The length of the CDR3 is 15 residues. CDR3 sequence reads: CASTSSGGFTDTQYF. In DNA form, the CDR3 reads TGCGCCAGCACCTCTAGCGGGGGTTTCACAGATACGCAGTATTTT. Together with reference TRBV5-1 and TRBJ2-3, the CDR3 gives the full variable domain: KAGVTQTPRYLIKTRGQQVTLSCSPISGHRSVSWYQQTPGQGLQFLFEYFSETQRNKGNFPGRFSGRQFSNSRSEMNVSTLELGDSALYLCASTSSGGFTDTQYFGPGTRLTVL.

In its sample, this clonotype was seen many times. The chain uses TRBV5-1 and TRBJ1-2; TRBD1 matches at 7 bases. V shed 4 bases and J 11 bases; nucleotides not matched to a gene: 5. From germline, CDR1 is SGHRS and CDR2 YFSETQ. The CDR3 is 11 amino acids. CDR3 loop: CASSRDRRYTF. CDR3 in DNA: TGCGCCAGCAGCAGGGACAGACGATACACCTTC.

This chain connects TRBV9 to TRBJ1-5; no clear D. The V end was cut by 3 bases, the J end by 0 bases, with 7 bases between. This CDR3 comprises 14 residues. Germline V gene lookup returns CDR1 SGDLS and CDR2 YYNGEE. The DNA for the CDR3 is TGTGCCAGCAGCGCGACGGGTAGCAATCAGCCCCAGCATTTT. Its protein product is CASSATGSNQPQHF.

This clonotype has ten or more counts. CDR3 region: CASSLRAGGPTNTQYF. The CDR3 DNA is TGTGCCAGCAGTTTAAGGGCGGGAGGGCCCACTAATACGCAGTATTTT. The chain links TRBV12-3 or TRBV12-4 to TRBJ2-3; 9 bases match TRBD2. Trimming removed 2 bases from V and 7 bases from J; junction bases left unmatched: 10. The CDR3 extends over 16 amino acids.

There are many counts of this clonotype. This chain uses TRBV5-1 with TRBJ1-2, with D hard to call. This CDR3 has 12 residues. CDR1 and CDR2 from the germline V gene are SGHRS and YFSETQ. With 4 bases removed from V and 1 base from J, the gap between germline ends came to 5 bases. For the CDR3, the DNA is TGCGCCAGCAGCCCGCTTAACTATGGCTACACCTTC. The encoded protein is CASSPLNYGYTF.

This clonotype was seen ten or more times. The chain couples TRBV7-9 to TRBJ2-5; 7 bases line up with TRBD1. The trim removed 5 bases at V and 2 bases at J, leaving 11 bases unmatched. The V gene's germline CDR1 is SEHNR and CDR2 FQNEAQ (reference sequence). CDR3 size: 16 residues. The CDR3 loop is CASSLGTDKEQETQYF. The CDR3 DNA sequence: TGTGCCAGCAGCCTAGGGACAGACAAAGAACAAGAGACCCAGTACTTC.

In its sample, this clonotype was seen a few times. This CDR3 is CSVVGLAAVSSYNEQFF. The CDR3 DNA follows: TGCAGCGTTGTTGGACTAGCGGCTGTAAGCTCCTACAATGAGCAGTTCTTC. This chain links TRBV29-1 with TRBJ2-1; 10 nucleotides line up with TRBD2. Germline CDR1 and CDR2: SQVTM and ANQGSEA. The length of the CDR3 is 17 residues. The J segment lost 0 bases and the V segment lost 4 bases, leaving 9 bases of the junction unmatched.

The chain recombines TRBV6-5 with TRBJ1-2, with D hard to call. The CDR3 is made up of 16 amino acids. The V gene lost 0 bases and the J gene lost 7 bases, with 18 bases spanning the gap. The germline gives CDR1 MNHEY, CDR2 SVGAGI. CDR3: CASSYSNSALMGGYTF. The CDR3, as DNA: TGTGCCAGCAGTTACTCGAATTCGGCTCTCATGGGTGGCTACACCTTC.

The chain recombines TRBV7-7 with TRBJ2-3; D ambiguous. CDR3 size: 15 residues. Trimming cost V 1 base and J 1 base, with 9 bases left between them. Germline values: CDR1 SSHAT, CDR2 FNYEAQ (reference sequence). CDR3 region: CASSLDLDRTDTQYF. CDR3 bases: TGTGCCAGCAGCTTAGATCTAGACCGCACAGATACGCAGTATTTT.

This clonotype was observed a few times. The junction departs from germline at one end; a sequencing error may be responsible. This chain uses TRBV7-6 with TRBJ1-2; perhaps TRBD1 as D (5 bases). The CDR3 length is 13 residues. CDR1 is SGHVS and CDR2 is FNYEAQ in the germline V gene. As DNA, the CDR3 is TGTGCCAGCAGCCCAAACGTGCAGGGACTGACTTACTTC. Its protein is CASSPNVQGLTYF. The full variable domain, its missing parts supplied by reference TRBV7-6 and TRBJ1-2, is GAGVSQSPRYKVTKRGQDVALRCDPISGHVSLYWYRQALGQGPEFLTYFNYEAQQDKSGLPNDRFSAERPEGSISTLTIQRTEQRDSAMYRCASSPNVQGLTYFGSGTRLTVV.

This clonotype was seen a handful of times. The V gene is TRBV29-1, the J gene TRBJ1-1; D might be TRBD1 (6 bases). The germline V gene has CDR1 SQVTM and CDR2 ANQGSEA. The CDR3 runs to 13 residues. Trimming shortened V by 7 bases and J by 2 bases, and 14 bases separated the two germline ends. This CDR3 is CSADSRLNTEAFF. In nucleotides, the CDR3 is TGCAGCGCGGACAGCAGGCTAAACACTGAAGCTTTCTTT. The variable domain in full, completed from reference TRBV29-1 and TRBJ1-1, reads SAVISQKPSRDICQRGTSLTIQCQVDSQVTMMFWYRQQPGQSLTLIATANQGSEATYESGFVIDKFPISRPNLTFSTLTVSNMSPEDSSIYLCSADSRLNTEAFFGQGTRLTVV.

This clonotype was detected many times. This chain connects TRBV15 to TRBJ2-3; D perhaps matches TRBD2 (5 bases). Per germline, CDR1 LNHNV and CDR2 YYDKDF (reference sequence). V was pared by 5 bases and J by 2 bases, with 14 bases between. The CDR3 consists of 15 residues. The CDR3 region has the DNA TGTGCCACCAGCCCTCGGGGATGGGACACAGATACGCAGTATTTT. Amino acids: CATSPRGWDTDTQYF. Filled out from reference TRBV15 and TRBJ2-3, the complete variable domain reads DAMVIQNPRYQVTQFGKPVTLSCSQTLNHNVMYWYQQKSSQAPKLLFHYYDKDFNNEADTPDNFQSRRPNTSFCFLDIRSPGLGDTAMYLCATSPRGWDTDTQYFGPGTRLTVL.

This clonotype was detected ten times or more. The J gene is TRBJ1-1, the V gene TRBV28; D gene unclear. V lost 7 bases and J 3 bases, leaving 27 bases between the germline ends. The CDR3 extends over 18 amino acids. CDR1 is MDHEN, CDR2 SYDVKM, per germline. CDR3 residues: CASIFQVGGVGVYTEAFF. In nucleotides, the CDR3 is TGTGCCAGCATCTTTCAGGTCGGCGGGGTCGGGGTGTACACTGAAGCTTTCTTT.

This clonotype was recorded many times. The genes are TRBV24-1 and TRBJ1-1, with D possibly matching TRBD1 (5 bases). The CDR3 is 15 residues long. Germline CDR1 and CDR2: KGHDR and SFDVKD. Trimming cost V 2 bases and J 6 bases, with 15 bases left between them. The CDR3 protein is CATSDSGGGVAEAFF. In DNA form, the CDR3 reads TGTGCCACCAGTGATTCCGGGGGGGGTGTCGCTGAAGCTTTCTTT.

This sequence joins TRBV12-3 or TRBV12-4 and TRBJ1-5; possibly TRBD1 for D (5 bases). The CDR3 loop spans 14 amino acids. Between the trimmed V and J ends, which lost 1 base and 7 bases, there was a span of 11 bases. CDR3 nucleotide sequence: TGTGCCAGCAGTTTAGTGGGGCCCAACCAGCCCCAGCATTTT. Its protein is CASSLVGPNQPQHF.

This chain links TRBV7-7 with TRBJ2-5, with TRBD1 identical over 9 bases. The CDR3 covers 18 residues. Looked up from germline, CDR1 is SSHAT and CDR2 is FNYEAQ (reference sequence). V shed 5 bases, J shed 1 base, and the junction held 14 bases outside the gene matches. Here the CDR3 DNA reads TGTGCCAGCAGCGAACTATTACAGGGGGCACTCCCCCAAGAGACCCAGTACTTC. Translated, it gives CASSELLQGALPQETQYF.

This rearrangement joins TRBV7-9 to TRBJ2-2; D is ambiguous. This CDR3 spans 16 amino acids. Deletions cut 5 bases from V and 8 bases from J, with 21 bases between. Per germline, CDR1 SEHNR and CDR2 FQNEAQ (reference sequence). The CDR3 region has the DNA TGTGCCAGCAGCCCTGCCCGATTGACTCTTTTGGGGGAGCTGTTTTTT. This translates into CASSPARLTLLGELFF.

The rearrangement uses TRBV7-8 and TRBJ1-4; D unclear. V lost 6 bases and J 0 bases, leaving 8 bases between the germline ends. The CDR3 totals 14 residues. The V gene's germline CDR1 is SGHVS and CDR2 FQNEAQ. The CDR3: CASRNTATNEKLFF. CDR3 nucleotide sequence: TGTGCCAGCAGGAATACTGCAACTAATGAAAAACTGTTTTTT.

This clonotype has just a few counts. J is TRBJ2-7 and V is TRBV14; 7 nucleotides align to TRBD2. The CDR3 has 18 residues. CDR1 and CDR2 from the germline V gene are SGHDN and FVKESK. V was clipped by 4 bases and J by 0 bases; unmatched bases: 15. The chain's CDR3 is CASSPRQREVESSYEQYF. The CDR3 coding sequence is TGTGCCAGCAGCCCCAGACAGCGGGAAGTGGAGAGCTCCTACGAGCAGTACTTC.

Many counts were recorded for this clonotype. The chain combines TRBV5-1 with TRBJ2-3; 8 nucleotides agree with TRBD2. The CDR3 has 16 residues. The ends lost 3 bases at V and 4 bases at J; junction bases unmatched: 10. Germline V CDR1 and CDR2: SGHRS, YFSETQ. For the CDR3, the DNA is TGCGCCAGCAGCTCGGGGACTAGTTTGGTCTCAGATACGCAGTATTTT. It yields the protein CASSSGTSLVSDTQYF.

In this sample, this clonotype turned up many times. The chain joins TRBV6-5 to TRBJ2-3; no clear D. CDR3 length equals 15 residues. The germline V gene has CDR1 MNHEY and CDR2 SVGAGI. V shed 6 bases and J shed 4 bases, with 17 bases lying between them. As DNA, the CDR3 is TGTGCCAGCAGGCCGACCTCTGGGTTCGCAGATACGCAGTATTTT. Protein: CASRPTSGFADTQYF.

This clonotype was seen repeatedly, ten times or more. The chain carries TRBV7-2 and TRBJ2-1; 8 nucleotides match TRBD2. V gave up 5 bases and J gave up 0 bases; unmatched junction bases: 6. The germline gives CDR1 SGHTA, CDR2 FQGNSA. The CDR3 extends over 16 amino acids. The DNA of the CDR3 is TGTGCCAGCAGCAGGACTAGCCTTAACTCCTACAATGAGCAGTTCTTC. It translates to CASSRTSLNSYNEQFF.